This TCR beta chain comes out of a study of T cells after yellow fever vaccination. Study-level points and caveats: A faster peak, day 5 versus 15, was reached by the weaker secondary response.

TCRdb independently ran MiXCR on the 5' RACE reads; one entry per CDR3 protein. The sample yields 250,000 or so distinct CDR3 sequences, roughly 4% seen once. Details on this clonotype: Antigen specificity is unknown.

This receptor was identified in a man aged 18 to 29 who received the YFV17D yellow fever vaccine. The sample was PBMCs, taken 15 days after the yellow fever booster vaccination.

Here the CDR3 reads CASSEAGGPYGYTF. In DNA, the CDR3 is TGTGCCAGCAGTGAAGCAGGGGGCCCCTATGGCTACACCTTC. The rearrangement joins TRBV2 to TRBJ1-2; the match to TRBD1 covers 7 bases. Looked up from germline, CDR1 is SNHLY and CDR2 is FYNNEI. The CDR3 length is 14 residues. J gave up 4 bases and V 0 bases, and 2 bases lay outside the gene matches.